The rows below give T cell receptor beta chains drawn from one sample of a study of T cells in Graves' hyperthyroidism and ophthalmopathy. TCRdb re-analysed the multiplex PCR reads in MiXCR, keeping a single row per CDR3 protein. The table lists about 590,000 distinct CDR3 sequences, less than 20% of them singletons, with 6.5% to 8% in the top ten. The sequenced sample was blood. The origin of the receptors is a woman aged 25 to 39 with Graves' hyperthyroidism. Each CDR3 is given with its conserved first and last residue. D genes are given only for firm matches. Rows may omit the clone size; those that give it use once, few, many or a size class.

V gene	clone size	D gene	J gene	CDR3 DNA	CDR3 protein
TRBV28	.	.	TRBJ2-1	TGTGCCAGCAGAGTCGGGACGGTATTCTACAATGAGCAGTTCTTC	CASRVGTVFYNEQFF
TRBV7-2	many	TRBD2	TRBJ2-1	TGTGCCAGCAGCTTGCGACTAGCGGGAGGCCCATCCTACAATGAGCAGTTCTTC	CASSLRLAGGPSYNEQFF
TRBV20-1	many	.	TRBJ2-3	TGCAGTGCTAGAGTTAGGAGTTTAGGAACAGATACGCAGTATTTT	CSARVRSLGTDTQYF
TRBV6-1	.	TRBD1	TRBJ1-5	TGTGCCAGCAGTCCACAGGGGTCTGTTTCGCATTTT	CASSPQGSVSHF
TRBV13	many	.	TRBJ2-3	TGTGCCAGCAGCCGAGCAAGCCTTAGCACAGATACGCAGTATTTT	CASSRASLSTDTQYF
TRBV27	few	TRBD2	TRBJ2-1	TGTGCCAGCAGTTCTGGGACTAGCGGGAGGGGAGTTTACAATGAGCAGTTCTTC	CASSSGTSGRGVYNEQFF
TRBV11-2	.	TRBD2	TRBJ2-6	TGTGCCAGCAGCACAGGACTAGCGGGAGCTTGGGGGGCCAACGTCCTGACTTTC	CASSTGLAGAWGANVLTF
TRBV19	few	.	TRBJ2-5	TGTGCCAGTAGTATCAGCGGGCTAGGGGAGACCCAGTACTTC	CASSISGLGETQYF
TRBV30	.	.	TRBJ2-2	TGTGCCTGGAGCGTAGTGGGGGCCGGGGAGCTGTTTTTT	CAWSVVGAGELFF
TRBV20-1	.	.	TRBJ1-2	TGCAGTGCTATCAGAGCCTACTATGGCTACACCTTC	CSAIRAYYGYTF
TRBV7-8	once	TRBD2	TRBJ2-3	TGTGCCAGCAGCTCAGCAGTTAGCGGGAGGCCCTACACAGATACGCAGTATTTT	CASSSAVSGRPYTDTQYF
TRBV12-5	.	.	TRBJ2-5	TGTGCTAGTGGGGGGGTCTCGGGCCCCCCGTTTAGCCAAGAGACCCAGTACTTC	CASGGVSGPPFSQETQYF
TRBV27	many	TRBD2	TRBJ2-7	TGTGCCAGCAGTTCAGAGGGACTAGCGGGATGGGAGCAGTACTTC	CASSSEGLAGWEQYF
TRBV29-1	few	.	TRBJ1-2	TGCAGCGCCCTCATGGGAGGTCGGACCCAAACGGATTGGGGATATCCTAACTATGGCTACACCTTC	CSALMGGRTQTDWGYPNYGYTF